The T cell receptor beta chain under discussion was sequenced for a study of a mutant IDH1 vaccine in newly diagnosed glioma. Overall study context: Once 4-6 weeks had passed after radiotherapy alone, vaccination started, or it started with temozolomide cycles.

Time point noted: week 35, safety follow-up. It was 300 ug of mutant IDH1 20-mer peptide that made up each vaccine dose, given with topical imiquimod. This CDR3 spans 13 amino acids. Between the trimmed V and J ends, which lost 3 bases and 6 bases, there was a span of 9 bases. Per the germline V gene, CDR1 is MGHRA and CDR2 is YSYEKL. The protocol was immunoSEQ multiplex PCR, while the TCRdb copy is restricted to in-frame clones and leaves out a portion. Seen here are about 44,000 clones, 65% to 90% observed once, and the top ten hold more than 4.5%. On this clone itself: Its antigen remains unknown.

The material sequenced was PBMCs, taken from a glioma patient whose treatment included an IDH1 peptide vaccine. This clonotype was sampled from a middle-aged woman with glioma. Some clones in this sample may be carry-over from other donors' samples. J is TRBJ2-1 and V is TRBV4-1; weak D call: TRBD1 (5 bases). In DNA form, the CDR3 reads TGCGCCAGCAGCCAGCCTAGGGGCAATGAGCAGTTCTTC. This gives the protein CASSQPRGNEQFF.